This T cell receptor (beta chain) was sequenced in a study of cytomegalovirus exposure and HLA in healthy donors (dated by TCRdb to the late 2010s). Concerning the study at large: An earlier analysis of some 620 of the donors reported around 280 Gb of sequence data and 95 million to 140 million unique TCR beta sequences obtained from 180 million or so T cells. Approximately 310 gigabases of sequencing data and tens of millions of unique TCR sequences were included in an early release covering 500 to 750 HLA-typed donors. Donor age, sex, ethnicity and CMV serostatus were compiled together with the repertoire data. All discovery cohort repertoires had been generated on a single sequencing platform. The study profiled the T cell repertoires of around 700 subjects by immunosequencing and related them to cytomegalovirus serostatus. Of the 398 genotyped donors, roughly 80% fell in the genetic ancestry cluster associated with self-reported Caucasian donors. To study patterns of TCR occurrence, a later analysis re-analyzed previously published TCR beta repertoires from hundreds of donors and added high-resolution HLA genotyping. Because of strong linkage in the cohort, a few DR-DQ haplotypes were treated as single units for association and clustering. In an earlier analysis of roughly 580 of the donors, high-throughput TCR beta sequencing was used to judge whether each TCR beta V gene segment behaved as functional or pseudogenic. A separate validation cohort of 90 to 150 different subjects was used in addition to the 666-subject first cohort. In the later analysis, no new phenotypic data were used to find candidate immune exposures; instead, reliance was placed on TCR beta sequences and their occurrence across donors. Genome-wide SNP genotypes for about 55% of the 666 donors were used in a later genetic analysis, which treated that subset as a discovery cohort. Typing coverage varied by locus: 629-630 donors for A, B, C, DRB1 and DQB1; roughly 510 for DQA1; 606 for DPA1; roughly 450 for DPB1. To predict cytomegalovirus infection status, the study combined high-throughput TCR immunosequencing, statistical association of individual TCRs with disease status, and machine learning. HLA typing included class I and class II loci at four-digit resolution. The study was designed to test whether signatures of past pathogen exposure could be identified by cataloging public T cell receptors. Across 398 genotyped donors of the cohort, an average of about 240,000 unique TCR beta nucleotide sequences per donor were sequenced, and 15% to 20% of those sequences were non-productive.

The cohort consisted of fewer than 700 healthy bone marrow donors. At the time of sampling, all cohort members were nominally healthy, though unrecorded immune exposures were likely present. The donor tested CMV seronegative, placing the donor among the 350 or so seronegative members of the cohort. A peripheral blood sample was provided by each donor, and peripheral blood mononuclear cells were used for TCR beta sequencing. The Qiagen DNeasy Blood Extraction Kit was used to extract genomic DNA from the blood cell samples. Findings and caveats that apply to the study as a whole: Strong co-occurrence of HLA alleles, especially DR and DQ, made assigning TCR associations to individual alleles difficult. The earlier analysis of nearly 600 of the donors excluded fewer than 20 rarely observed V segments, including chromosome 9 orphons, because counts were too low. In a later analysis, several top co-occurrence clusters were reported to appear linked to parvovirus B19, influenza, CMV and Epstein-Barr virus. Presence/absence analyses assumed roughly uniform sequencing depth across donors, an assumption that may not hold. In a later analysis, 16,951 TCR beta sequences were associated with specific HLA alleles at a false discovery rate of 0.05. Linkage disequilibrium might explain the correlated functional status among segregating V segments, but an unknown experimental factor could not be excluded. Because HLA typing was unavailable for some donors at each locus, only the typed subset was used in association tests. According to a later genetic analysis, donors in an Asian-associated ancestry cluster had fewer N-insertions in productive TCRs than the roughly 670-donor mean. A later analysis found that TCR association rates varied across HLA loci, with DRB1 alleles showing the most associated TCRs and HLA-C alleles the fewest. According to a later analysis, most CMV-associated TCR beta chains appeared to be HLA-restricted, and the HLA associations seemed to be driven largely by CMV exposure. Across donors, most TCR sequences were observed very rarely, whereas some public TCRs were present in many individuals. In a later genetic analysis, a missense DCLRE1C variant was associated with V-gene and J-gene trimming of TCR beta chains, and the association was replicated in an independent cohort. In both the original and validation cohorts, the classifier was reported to diagnose cytomegalovirus status with high specificity and sensitivity. The study gave a list of around 170 TCR beta chains associated with cytomegalovirus. Some IMGT-functional V segments, including TRBV6-2 and TRBV6-3, could not be distinguished by the 87-base-pair reads and were therefore excluded. A group of highly shared sequence variants was considered likely to be a technical artifact of the sequencing pipeline. The cohort was sequenced for TCR beta chains only, and without alpha or paired-chain data the features that could be detected were limited. Compared with equally common non-associated chains, HLA-associated TCR beta chains in a later analysis were more clonally expanded and had lower generation probabilities. The authors suggested that the approach could potentially be generalized to other disease states and immunological phenotypes. An earlier analysis of approximately 540 of the donors showed that most TCR beta V segments appeared in productive rearrangements either about 87% or about 30% of the time, which broadly matched IMGT annotations. Three of the identified cytomegalovirus-associated TCR beta chains were confirmed in vitro to be specific for cytomegalovirus antigens. CMV serostatus was the only immune exposure information available for the cohort. A further reported finding was that TCR beta sequences accurately predicted the HLA-A and HLA-B alleles for most subjects in the first cohort.

With respect to this clone: The clone's antigen remains unknown. No base qualities exist here, and no much larger clone lies one base off it.

Reading the germline V gene (reference sequence) gives CDR1 MNHEY and CDR2 SMNVEV. The CDR3 measures 14 amino acids from cysteine to phenylalanine. CDR3 DNA only is kept here, 42 bases in frame from base 1. Clipping removes 2 bases from V and 8 bases from J, with 7 as the unmatched junction base count. Library creation used the immunoSEQ multiplex PCR assay. The multiplex PCR relied on a mix of 60 forward primers for TCR Vbeta segments and 13 reverse primers for TCR Jbeta segments. A multiplex PCR assay on genomic DNA amplified the CDR3 region of rearranged TCR beta genes. The Illumina HiSeq System was used to sequence the amplified TCR beta libraries as 87-base-pair reads. Per the authors' processing: A later analysis tallied 80 million to 95 million unique TCR beta chains across the 666 repertoires, and approximately 11 million of those chains were shared by two or more donors. Raw reads were error-corrected and collapsed into unique sequences with a nearest-neighbor algorithm that merged closely related sequences to remove PCR and sequencing errors. V, D and J gene segments were assigned by aligning CDR3 sequences to IMGT reference sequences. For a sequence to be retained, a match of at least six nucleotides was required to both a V gene segment and a J gene segment. A rearrangement counted as productive if the CDR3 had no stop codons and remained in frame with V and J, and every other rearrangement counted as non-productive. Following IMGT convention, CDR3 was defined as the stretch from the second conserved V-encoded cysteine up to the conserved J-encoded phenylalanine. Sequences without an unambiguous match to a single V gene segment were excluded from the earlier analysis of about 600 of the donors. An earlier analysis of over 450 of the donors classified V segments as functional when productive rearrangements were above 56.7% and as segregating when the standard deviation between donors was above 5%. A statistical classification framework was built to diagnose cytomegalovirus status from the catalog of TCR beta chain sequences. A later analysis assigned V and J genes by comparing TCR nucleotide sequences with IMGT/GENE-DB human TR gene sequences. A later analysis assigned CDR3 sequences and most-parsimonious VDJ recombination scenarios with the TCRdist pipeline. In a later analysis, each TCR beta chain was defined by its CDR3 amino acid sequence together with its V-gene family, and reads lacking a unique V-gene family were excluded. A later analysis removed nearly 600 highly shared, low-generation-probability nucleotide sequences to deal with suspected cross-contamination and a sequencing artifact. A later analysis calculated a clonal expansion index for each public chain from normalized within-repertoire ranks of inferred template counts. Generation probabilities in a later analysis came from a VDJ recombination model fitted to out-of-frame rearrangements, and those results were checked against IGoR. In a later analysis, hypergeometric tests were used to score TCR-TCR, TCR-HLA and TCR-CMV co-occurrence, with a repertoire-size bias correction applied to TCR pairs. False discovery rates were estimated in a later analysis by permuting HLA or CMV assignments 20 times. In a later analysis, co-occurring TCRs were grouped with DBSCAN, and TCRdist sequence similarity was added when clustering was performed within HLA-allele-positive subsets. Repertoires with fewer than 30,000 or more than 120,000 public chains, plus five repertoires with anomalous nucleotide sharing, were excluded from co-occurrence clustering. TCRdb holds this immuneACCESS table with in-frame rearrangements only. Some clones are missing; in checked studies, unresolved V genes explain under half, and the rest has no known cause. The V and J calls and clone size come from that table; D and trimming were worked out from the DNA. Counted in this sample were some 130,000 clones; around four fifths of them appeared once. The leading ten clones occupy approximately 1.6% of the sample.

This chain joins TRBV27 to TRBJ1-2, with 8 bases in between that match TRBD1. This clonotype originated in a female donor in good health and CMV-seronegative. Sequenced: PBMCs. Here is the DNA: TGTGCCAGCAGTTTACAGGGGGCCGCAGAGGGCTACACCTTC. It is translated as CASSLQGAAEGYTF.